The source of this TCR beta chain is a study of blood T cell repertoires in COVID-19. The overall study: COVID-19 samples collected from the United States, Italy and Spain covered acute and convalescent phases.

This CDR3 spans 18 amino acids. CDR1 is SEHNR, CDR2 FQNEAQ, per germline (reference sequence). Trimming cost V 2 bases and J 1 base, with 21 bases left between them. TCRdb keeps only in-frame clones here, not all; method: immunoSEQ multiplex PCR. The profile shows about 59,000 clones, more than 85% of them singletons. The origin of this receptor is a man of 80 years or more in a cohort sampled during active COVID-19. Sequences were obtained from peripheral blood. The genes are TRBV7-9 and TRBJ2-7, with a tentative D call TRBD1 (7 bases). For the CDR3, the DNA is TGTGCCAGCAGCTTATCTTTTGAGGCAGGGGGGCAATCCTACGAGCAGTACTTC. Protein: CASSLSFEAGGQSYEQYF. Combining the CDR3 with reference TRBV7-9 and TRBJ2-7 gives the whole variable domain DTGVSQNPRHKITKRGQNVTFRCDPISEHNRLYWYRQTLGQGPEFLTYFQNEAQLEKSRLLSDRFSAERPKGSFSTLEIQRTEQGDSAMYLCASSLSFEAGGQSYEQYFGPGTRLTVT.